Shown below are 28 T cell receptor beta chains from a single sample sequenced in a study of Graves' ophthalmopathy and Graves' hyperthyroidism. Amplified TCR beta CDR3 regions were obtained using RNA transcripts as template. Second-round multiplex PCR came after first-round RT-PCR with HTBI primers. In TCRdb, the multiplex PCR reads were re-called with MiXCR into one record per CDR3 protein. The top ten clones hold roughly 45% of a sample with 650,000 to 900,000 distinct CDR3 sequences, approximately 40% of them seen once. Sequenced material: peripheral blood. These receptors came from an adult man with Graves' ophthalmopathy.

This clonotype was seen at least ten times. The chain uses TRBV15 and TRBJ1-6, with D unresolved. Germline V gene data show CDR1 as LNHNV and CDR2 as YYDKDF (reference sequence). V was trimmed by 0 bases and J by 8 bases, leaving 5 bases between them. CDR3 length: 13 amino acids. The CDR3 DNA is TGTGCCACCAGCAGAGATCGTGATTCACCCCTCCACTTT. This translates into CATSRDRDSPLHF. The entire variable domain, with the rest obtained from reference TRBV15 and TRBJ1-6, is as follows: DAMVIQNPRYQVTQFGKPVTLSCSQTLNHNVMYWYQQKSSQAPKLLFHYYDKDFNNEADTPDNFQSRRPNTSFCFLDIRSPGLGDTAMYLCATSRDRDSPLHFGNGTRLTVT.

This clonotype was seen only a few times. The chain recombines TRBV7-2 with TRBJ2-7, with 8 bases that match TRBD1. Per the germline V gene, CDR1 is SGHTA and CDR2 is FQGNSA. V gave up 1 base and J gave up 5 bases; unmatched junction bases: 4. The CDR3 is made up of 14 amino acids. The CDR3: CASSLGQGSNEQYF. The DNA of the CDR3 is TGTGCCAGCAGCTTAGGACAGGGGAGCAACGAGCAGTACTTC.

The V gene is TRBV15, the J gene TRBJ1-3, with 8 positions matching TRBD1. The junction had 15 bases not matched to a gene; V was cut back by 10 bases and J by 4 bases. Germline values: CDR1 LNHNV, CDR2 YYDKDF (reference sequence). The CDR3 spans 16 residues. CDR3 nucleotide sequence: TGTGCCAGCAGTTACTGGGTGGACAGGGCAGGAAACACCATATATTTT. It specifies CASSYWVDRAGNTIYF.

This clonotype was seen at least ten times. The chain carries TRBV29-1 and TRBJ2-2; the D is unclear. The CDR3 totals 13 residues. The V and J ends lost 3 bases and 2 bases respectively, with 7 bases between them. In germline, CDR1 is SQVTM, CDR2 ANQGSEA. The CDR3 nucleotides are TGCAGCGTTGATGGGGAAAACACCGGGGAGCTGTTTTTT. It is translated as CSVDGENTGELFF.

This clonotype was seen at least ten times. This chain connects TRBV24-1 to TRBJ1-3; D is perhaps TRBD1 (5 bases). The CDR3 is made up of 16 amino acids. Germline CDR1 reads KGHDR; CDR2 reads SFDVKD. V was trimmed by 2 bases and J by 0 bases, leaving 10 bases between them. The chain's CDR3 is CATSDWGRRSGNTIYF. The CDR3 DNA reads TGTGCCACCAGTGATTGGGGACGTCGCTCTGGAAACACCATATATTTT.

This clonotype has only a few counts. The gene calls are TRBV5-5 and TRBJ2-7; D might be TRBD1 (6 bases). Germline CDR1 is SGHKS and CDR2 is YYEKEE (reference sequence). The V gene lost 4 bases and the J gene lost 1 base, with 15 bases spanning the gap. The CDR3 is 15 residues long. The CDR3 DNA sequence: TGTGCCAGCAGCCAAGAGGGGACACCTTCCTACGAGCAGTACTTC. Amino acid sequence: CASSQEGTPSYEQYF.

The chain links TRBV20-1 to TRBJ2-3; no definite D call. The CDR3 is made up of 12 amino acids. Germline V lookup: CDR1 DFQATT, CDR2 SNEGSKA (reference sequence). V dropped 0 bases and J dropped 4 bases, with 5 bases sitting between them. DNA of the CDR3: TGCAGTGCTAGAGAAGGCGCAGATACGCAGTATTTT. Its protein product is CSAREGADTQYF.

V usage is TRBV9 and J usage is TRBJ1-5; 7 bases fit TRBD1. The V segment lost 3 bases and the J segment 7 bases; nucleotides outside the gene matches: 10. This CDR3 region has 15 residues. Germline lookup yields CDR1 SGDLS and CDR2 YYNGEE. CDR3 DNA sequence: TGTGCCAGCAGCGAACAGGGGACACCTTCCCAGCCCCAGCATTTT. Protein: CASSEQGTPSQPQHF.

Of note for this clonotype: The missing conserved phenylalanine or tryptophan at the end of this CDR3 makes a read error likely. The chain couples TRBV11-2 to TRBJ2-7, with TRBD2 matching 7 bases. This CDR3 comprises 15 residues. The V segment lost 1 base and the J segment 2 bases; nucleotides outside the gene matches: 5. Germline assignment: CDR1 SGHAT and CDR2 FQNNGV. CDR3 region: CASSLVLADPYEQYL. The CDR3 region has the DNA TGTGCCAGCAGCTTAGTCCTAGCGGATCCCTACGAGCAGTACTTG.

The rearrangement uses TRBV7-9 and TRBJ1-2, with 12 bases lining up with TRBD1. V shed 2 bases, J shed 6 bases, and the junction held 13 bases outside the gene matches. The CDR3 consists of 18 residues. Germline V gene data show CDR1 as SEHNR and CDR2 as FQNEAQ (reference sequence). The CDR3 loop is CASSLSNRGQGAPDGYTF. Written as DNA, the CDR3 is TGTGCCAGCAGCTTATCTAACAGGGGACAGGGGGCGCCGGATGGCTACACCTTC.

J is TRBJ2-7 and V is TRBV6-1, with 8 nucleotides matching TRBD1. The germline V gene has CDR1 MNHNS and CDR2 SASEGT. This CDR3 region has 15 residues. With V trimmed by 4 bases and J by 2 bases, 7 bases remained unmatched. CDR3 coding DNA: TGTGCCAGCAGTGCGGCAGGGGGCGCCCCCTACGAGCAGTACTTC. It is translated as CASSAAGGAPYEQYF.

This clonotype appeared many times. The CDR3 DNA reads TGTGCCACCAGTGACTCCGAAGCGTCCTATGGCTACACCTTC. Protein sequence: CATSDSEASYGYTF. This rearrangement joins TRBV24-1 to TRBJ1-2; no clear D. V was shortened by 4 bases and J by 4 bases, with 12 bases between the two germline ends. Looked up from germline, CDR1 is KGHDR and CDR2 is SFDVKD. The CDR3 runs 14 residues.

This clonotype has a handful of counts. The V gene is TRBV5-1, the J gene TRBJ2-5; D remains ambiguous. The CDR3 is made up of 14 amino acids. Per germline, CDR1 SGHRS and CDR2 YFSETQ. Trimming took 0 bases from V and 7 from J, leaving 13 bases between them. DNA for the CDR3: TGCGCCAGCAGCTTGGCCGGGTATATCTCGACCCAGTACTTC. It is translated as CASSLAGYISTQYF. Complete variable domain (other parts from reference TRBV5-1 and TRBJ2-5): KAGVTQTPRYLIKTRGQQVTLSCSPISGHRSVSWYQQTPGQGLQFLFEYFSETQRNKGNFPGRFSGRQFSNSRSEMNVSTLELGDSALYLCASSLAGYISTQYFGPGTRLLVL.

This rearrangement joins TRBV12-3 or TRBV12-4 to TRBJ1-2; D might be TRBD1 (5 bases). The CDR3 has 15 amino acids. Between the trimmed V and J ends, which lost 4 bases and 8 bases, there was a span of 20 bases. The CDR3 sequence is CASSYGGGNHRGYTF. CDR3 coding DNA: TGTGCCAGCAGTTATGGGGGTGGGAATCATCGCGGCTACACCTTC.

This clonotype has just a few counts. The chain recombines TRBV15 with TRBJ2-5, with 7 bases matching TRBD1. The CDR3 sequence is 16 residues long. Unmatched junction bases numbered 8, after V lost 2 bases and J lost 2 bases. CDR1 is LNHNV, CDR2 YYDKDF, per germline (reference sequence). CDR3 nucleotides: TGTGCCACCAGCAGATCAAGGGACAGTTTACAAGAGACCCAGTACTTC. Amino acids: CATSRSRDSLQETQYF.

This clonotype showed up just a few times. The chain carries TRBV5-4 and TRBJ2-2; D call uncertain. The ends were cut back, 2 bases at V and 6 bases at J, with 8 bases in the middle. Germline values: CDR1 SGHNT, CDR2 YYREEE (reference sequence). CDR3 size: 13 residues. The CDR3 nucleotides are TGTGCCAGCAGCTTAGGGCAGCCCGGGGAGCTGTTTTTT. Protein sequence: CASSLGQPGELFF.

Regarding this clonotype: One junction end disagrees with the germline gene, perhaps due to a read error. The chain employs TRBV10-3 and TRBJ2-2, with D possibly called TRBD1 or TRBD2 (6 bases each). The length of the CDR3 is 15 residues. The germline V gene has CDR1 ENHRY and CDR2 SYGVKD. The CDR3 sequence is CASSYLGGQGGELFF. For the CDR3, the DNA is TGTGCCAGCAGTTACCTGGGGGGCCAGGGCGGGGAGCTGTTTTTT.

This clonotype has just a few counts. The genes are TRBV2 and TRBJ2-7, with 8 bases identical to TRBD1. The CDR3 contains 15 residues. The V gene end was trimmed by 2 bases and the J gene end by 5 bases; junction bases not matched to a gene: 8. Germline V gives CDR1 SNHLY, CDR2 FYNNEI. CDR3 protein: CASSETKTGANEQYF. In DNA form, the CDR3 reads TGTGCCAGCAGTGAAACTAAGACAGGGGCAAACGAGCAGTACTTC. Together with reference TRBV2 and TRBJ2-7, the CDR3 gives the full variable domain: EPEVTQTPSHQVTQMGQEVILRCVPISNHLYFYWYRQILGQKVEFLVSFYNNEISEKSEIFDDQFSVERPDGSNFTLKIRSTKLEDSAMYFCASSETKTGANEQYFGPGTRLTVT.

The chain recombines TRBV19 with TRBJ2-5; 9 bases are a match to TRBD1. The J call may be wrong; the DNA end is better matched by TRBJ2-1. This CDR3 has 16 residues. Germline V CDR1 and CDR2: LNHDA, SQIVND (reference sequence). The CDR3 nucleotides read TGTGCCAGTAGTCCTGTTTGGGACAGGGAAGACAATGAGCAGTTCTTC. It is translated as CASSPVWDREDNEQFF.

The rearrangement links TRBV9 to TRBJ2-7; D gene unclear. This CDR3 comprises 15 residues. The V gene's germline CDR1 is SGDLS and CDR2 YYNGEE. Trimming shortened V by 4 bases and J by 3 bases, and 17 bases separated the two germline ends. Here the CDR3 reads CASSPDISAIYEQYF. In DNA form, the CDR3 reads TGTGCCAGCAGCCCAGATATTTCGGCGATCTACGAGCAGTACTTC.

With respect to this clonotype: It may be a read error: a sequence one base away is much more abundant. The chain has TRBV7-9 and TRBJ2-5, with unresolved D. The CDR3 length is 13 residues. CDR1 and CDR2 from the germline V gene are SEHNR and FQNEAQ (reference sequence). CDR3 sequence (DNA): TGTGCCAGCAGCTTAACGGATGCGGAGACCAAGTACTTC. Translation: CASSLTDAETKYF.

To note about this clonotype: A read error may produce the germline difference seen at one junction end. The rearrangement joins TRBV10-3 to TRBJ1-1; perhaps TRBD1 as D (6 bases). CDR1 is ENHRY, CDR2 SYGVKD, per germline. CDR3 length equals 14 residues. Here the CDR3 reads CASSDDRRNTEAFF. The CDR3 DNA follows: TGTGCCAGCAGTGACGACAGGCGGAACACTGAAGCTTTCTTT.

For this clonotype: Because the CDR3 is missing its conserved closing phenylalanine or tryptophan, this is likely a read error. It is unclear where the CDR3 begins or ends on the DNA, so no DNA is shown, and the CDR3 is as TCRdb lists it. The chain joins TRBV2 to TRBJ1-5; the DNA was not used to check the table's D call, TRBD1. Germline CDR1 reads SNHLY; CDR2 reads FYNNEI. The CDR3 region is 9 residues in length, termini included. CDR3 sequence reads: CASSGAGGE.

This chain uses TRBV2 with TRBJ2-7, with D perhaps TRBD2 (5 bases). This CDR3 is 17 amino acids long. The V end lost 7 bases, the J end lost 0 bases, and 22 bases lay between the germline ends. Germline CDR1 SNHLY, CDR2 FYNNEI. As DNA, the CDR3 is TGTGCCAGCACCGTCAGGTTGGAGCGGCCTAGCTCCTACGAGCAGTACTTC. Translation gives CASTVRLERPSSYEQYF.

The CDR3 DNA sequence: TGTGCTACCCGAGCTGGACACACCGGGGAGCTGTTTTTT. Protein: CATRAGHTGELFF. The genes are TRBV25-1 and TRBJ2-2; D is ambiguous. The CDR3 totals 13 residues. Germline CDR1 and CDR2: MGHDK and SYGVNS.

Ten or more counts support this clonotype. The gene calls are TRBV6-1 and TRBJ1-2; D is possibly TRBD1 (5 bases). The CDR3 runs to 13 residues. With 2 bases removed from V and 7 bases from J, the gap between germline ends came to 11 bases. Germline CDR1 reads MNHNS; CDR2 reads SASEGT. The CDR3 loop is CASSESATGGYTF. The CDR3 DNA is TGTGCCAGCAGTGAAAGCGCTACAGGTGGCTACACCTTC.

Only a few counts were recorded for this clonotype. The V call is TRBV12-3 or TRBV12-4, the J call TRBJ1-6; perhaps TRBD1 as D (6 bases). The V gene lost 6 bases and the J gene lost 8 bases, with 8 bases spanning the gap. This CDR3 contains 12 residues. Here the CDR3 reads CASRRQDSPLHF. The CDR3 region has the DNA TGTGCCAGCAGGCGACAGGATTCACCCCTCCACTTT.

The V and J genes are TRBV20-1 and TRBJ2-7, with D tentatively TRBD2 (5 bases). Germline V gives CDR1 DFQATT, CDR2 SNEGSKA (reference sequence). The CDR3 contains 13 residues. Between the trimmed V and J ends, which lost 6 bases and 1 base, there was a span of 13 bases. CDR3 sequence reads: CSATRKGSYEQYF. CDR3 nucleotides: TGCAGTGCCACTAGGAAAGGTTCCTACGAGCAGTACTTC.